The TCR beta chain described here comes from a study of CD8 T cells in ankylosing spondylitis. This clonotype was counted between two and nine times. Its target is not known. Points from the study as a whole: Significant enrichment of disease-linked clones was reportedly seen in matched ankylosing spondylitis synovial fluid. Within peripheral blood, clones linked to disease were CD8+ and relatively rare. It appeared that ankylosing spondylitis blood was characterized by a TCR beta motif of several highly homologous variants.

CDR3 size: 12 residues. Trimming pared 9 bases from V and 6 bases from J, leaving 11 bases between. Germline assignment: CDR1 SNHLY and CDR2 FYNNEI. In making TCR beta libraries, quantitative 5'-RACE with molecular barcodes was used. One entry per CDR3 protein, called by TCRdb with MiXCR from the 5' RACE reads. Here the sample spans hundreds of thousands of distinct CDR3 sequences, less than 25% being singletons. This receptor was taken from a female donor with ankylosing spondylitis or in good health (not recorded which). The specimen sequenced was blood, either unsorted or a sorted T cell fraction (not recorded which). This sequence joins TRBV2 and TRBJ2-2; perhaps TRBD1 as D (6 bases). This chain's CDR3 is CARTGPSGELFF. CDR3 DNA: TGTGCCAGGACAGGTCCTTCCGGGGAGCTGTTTTTT.